Listed below are T cell receptor beta chains from one sample, sequenced in a study of T cells after yellow fever vaccination. One entry per CDR3 protein results from TCRdb running MiXCR on the 5' RACE reads. The sample holds about 260,000 distinct CDR3 sequences, approximately 12% seen once. The input for sequencing was CD4+ T cells sorted from PBMCs, taken 45 days after the yellow fever booster vaccination. The receptors originated from a young man who received the YFV17D yellow fever vaccine. Each CDR3 is given with its conserved first and last residue. Fields, in order: V gene, clone size, J gene, D gene, CDR3 DNA, CDR3 protein. A D gene is named only where the DNA matches it firmly. For some rows the clone size is stated as once, few or many, or as a class when expanded; others skip it.

>TRBV6-6|many|TRBJ2-1|-
TGTGCCAGCAGAGAAAGTAGGTCTAATGAGCAGTTCTTC
CASRESRSNEQFF
>TRBV11-2|few|TRBJ1-1|-
TGTGCCAGCAGCCTAACATTGGAACTCACTGAAGCTTTCTTT
CASSLTLELTEAFF
>TRBV28|many|TRBJ2-7|-
TGTGCCAGCAGGTCTCTCTACGAGCAGTACTTC
CASRSLYEQYF
>TRBV20-1|few|TRBJ2-5|TRBD2
TGCAGTCTGCGGGAGGGGGCGGGGGCCCAGTACTTC
CSLREGAGAQYF
>TRBV10-1|few|TRBJ2-1|TRBD2
TGCGCCAGCAGTGGGACCACGCGACTAGCGGGAGTCAATGAGCAGTTCTTC
CASSGTTRLAGVNEQFF
>TRBV10-1|-|TRBJ2-2|-
TGCGCCAGCAGTGGAACGGTGAACACCGGGGAGCTGTTTTTT
CASSGTVNTGELFF
>TRBV11-2|-|TRBJ1-2|-
TGTGCCAGCAGCTTAGATCTAGTGAAGGGCTACACCTTC
CASSLDLVKGYTF
>TRBV20-1|few|TRBJ1-5|TRBD1
TGCAGTGCTAGACGAGGACAGGGCACTCAGCCCCAGCATTTT
CSARRGQGTQPQHF
>TRBV12-3/TRBV12-4|once|TRBJ2-2|TRBD2
TGTGCCAGCAGTGGACTAGCGGAAGCCATCGCCGGGGAGCTGTTTTTT
CASSGLAEAIAGELFF
>TRBV28|few|TRBJ1-2|-
TGTGCCAGCAAACCCGCTGCCTCATCTAACTATGGCTACACCTTC
CASKPAASSNYGYTF
>TRBV4-1|few|TRBJ1-1|-
TGCGCCAGCAGCCTTACCACGGAGGGTTTCACTGAAGCTTTCTTT
CASSLTTEGFTEAFF
>TRBV7-6|many|TRBJ2-5|-
TGTGCCAGCAGCTTAGAAGGAAGGTTAGGTATAGAGACCCAGTACTTC
CASSLEGRLGIETQYF
>TRBV19|few|TRBJ2-4|TRBD2
TGTGCCAGTAGTATACGCGGGGGGGCGGTAGACATTCAGTACTTC
CASSIRGGAVDIQYF
>TRBV7-2|-|TRBJ1-2|-
TGTGCCAGCAGCACAGTAGGTGTAGATAGAGGCTACACCTTC
CASSTVGVDRGYTF
>TRBV7-9|few|TRBJ2-1|-
TGTGCCAGCAGCTTAGCGCTGGGTCAAGCTTACAATGAGCAGTTCTTC
CASSLALGQAYNEQFF
>TRBV5-1|-|TRBJ2-3|TRBD2
TGCGCCAGCAGCCCAGCACTAGCGGCCCGCACAGATACGCAGTATTTT
CASSPALAARTDTQYF
>TRBV4-3|-|TRBJ1-3|-
TGCGCCAGCAGCCAATTACAGAGCTCTGGAAACACCATATATTTT
CASSQLQSSGNTIYF
>TRBV24-1|few|TRBJ2-3|-
TGTGCCACCAGTGATTCCGGCGATAGCGGAGGCACAGATACGCAGTATTTT
CATSDSGDSGGTDTQYF
>TRBV6-5|many|TRBJ1-1|-
TGTGCCAGCAGCGCTCCCGGGCAGAACACTGAAGCTTTCTTT
CASSAPGQNTEAFF
>TRBV6-2/TRBV6-3|many|TRBJ2-2|-
TGTGCCAGCACCAACCCCGGGCTAGTAGGTGGTGAGACAGGGGAGCTGTTTTTT
CASTNPGLVGGETGELFF
>TRBV5-8|few|TRBJ2-2|-
TGTGCCAGCAGACTACCGGTTGCGAACACCGGGGAGCTGTTTTTT
CASRLPVANTGELFF
>TRBV4-3|many|TRBJ2-2|TRBD2
TGCGCCAGCAGCCAAGAAACACTAGCGGGAGTGGCCGGGGAGCTGTTTTTT
CASSQETLAGVAGELFF
>TRBV29-1|few|TRBJ1-1|-
TGCAGCGGGACTAGGGGGAGTGAAGCTTTCTTT
CSGTRGSEAFF
>TRBV7-2|few|TRBJ2-3|TRBD2
TGTGCCAGCAGCCCCCTAGCGGGATCCACAGATACGCAGTATTTT
CASSPLAGSTDTQYF
>TRBV12-3/TRBV12-4|-|TRBJ2-2|-
TGTGCCAGCACCCGGTCGGGCACCGGGGAGCTGTTTTTT
CASTRSGTGELFF
>TRBV12-3/TRBV12-4|few|TRBJ2-3|-
TGTGCCAGCAGATCCGGGACCACAGATACGCAGTATTTT
CASRSGTTDTQYF
>TRBV5-5|few|TRBJ2-2|-
TGTGCCAGCAGCTCTCAATGGGAGCTGTTTTTT
CASSSQWELFF
>TRBV12-3/TRBV12-4|few|TRBJ2-3|TRBD2
TGTGCCAGCAGTTTGGCCCTAGCGGGAGCAGATACGCAGTATTTT
CASSLALAGADTQYF
>TRBV6-8|few|TRBJ2-1|-
TGTGCCAGCAGTTCGATAGGGGAGAAGGTCAATGAGCAGTTCTTC
CASSSIGEKVNEQFF
>TRBV19|-|TRBJ1-4|-
TGTGCCAGTAGTATCCTCCCTGGAACTAATGAAAAACTGTTTTTT
CASSILPGTNEKLFF
>TRBV4-3|many|TRBJ2-7|TRBD2
TGCGCCAGCAGCTACGGACTAGCGGGAAGGTTCGAGCAGTACTTC
CASSYGLAGRFEQYF
>TRBV6-1|-|TRBJ1-1|-
TGTGCCAGCAGTGAAGCTCGGCTTACTGAAGCTTTCTTT
CASSEARLTEAFF
>TRBV15|few|TRBJ2-5|-
TGTGCCACCAGCATAGGTGGAACGGAGACCCAGTACTTC
CATSIGGTETQYF
>TRBV18|many|TRBJ2-3|-
TGTGCCAGCTCACCACCGTCCCAGGGAGGCGAGACGCAGTATTTT
CASSPPSQGGETQYF
>TRBV12-3/TRBV12-4|few|TRBJ1-6|-
TGTGCCAGCAGCCCGGGTGTTGGGGCTACACCGGATTCACCCCTCCACTTT
CASSPGVGATPDSPLHF
>TRBV7-2|-|TRBJ1-1|TRBD1
TGTGCCAGCAGCCCGCAGGGGGGCACCACTGAAGCTTTCTTT
CASSPQGGTTEAFF
>TRBV2|few|TRBJ1-1|-
TGTGCCAGCAGTGCGCTTACAGGGAACACTGAAGCTTTCTTT
CASSALTGNTEAFF
>TRBV19|many|TRBJ2-1|TRBD2
TGTGCCAGTAGTAGCGGGAGGGGTCTTGAGCAGTTCTTC
CASSSGRGLEQFF
>TRBV18|few|TRBJ2-7|-
TGTGCCAGCTCCCCTAGACAGTACTACGAGCAGTACTTC
CASSPRQYYEQYF
>TRBV7-8|-|TRBJ2-3|-
TGTGCCAGCAGCCGAGACAGGCCCTCGAGCACAGATACGCAGTATTTT
CASSRDRPSSTDTQYF
>TRBV5-1|few|TRBJ2-7|TRBD2
TGCGCCAGCAGCTTGGGACTAGCGGGAGTAAACGAGCAGTACTTC
CASSLGLAGVNEQYF
>TRBV29-1|few|TRBJ1-2|-
TGCAGCGTTGAAGATCGGGGCGCAGGGACCTACTATGGCTACACCTTC
CSVEDRGAGTYYGYTF
>TRBV4-3|few|TRBJ2-2|TRBD2
TGCGCCAGCGGCTGGACTAGCGGGAACTCCCCCGGGGAGCTGTTTTTT
CASGWTSGNSPGELFF
>TRBV18|few|TRBJ1-3|-
TGTGCCAGCTCACCGGTGGAGGGGTCTGGAAACACCATATATTTT
CASSPVEGSGNTIYF
>TRBV15|few|TRBJ1-6|-
TGTGCCACCAGCAGAGGACAGCCTAATTCACCCCTCCACTTT
CATSRGQPNSPLHF
>TRBV30|few|TRBJ1-2|-
TGTGCCTGGGGCCGAGGTGGATTCCCAGGTGGCTACACCTTC
CAWGRGGFPGGYTF